The T cell receptor (beta chain) under discussion was sequenced for a study of blood T cell repertoires in COVID-19. Study overall: Samples of COVID-19 (acute and convalescent) were obtained from the United States, Italy and Spain.

Per the original methods: Reference gene primers were amplified, and this amplification served to estimate nucleated cell counts. Sequenced by immunoSEQ multiplex PCR; TCRdb stores in-frame clones only, minus some. V and J calls and clone size come straight from that table; D and trimming were deduced from the DNA. The table shows approximately 260,000 clones, with 75% to 90% occurring only once. In germline, CDR1 is SEHNR, CDR2 FQNEAQ (reference sequence). V lost 5 bases and J lost 6, with 8 bases in between. The CDR3 covers 12 residues. The chain joins TRBV7-9 to TRBJ1-5; no reliable D call. This clonotype was obtained from a woman between 65 and 79 years old with acute or convalescent COVID-19. Sequencing was carried out using peripheral blood. The CDR3 nucleotides are TGTGCCAGCAGCGGCGAGGTTCAGCCCCAGCATTTT. It specifies CASSGEVQPQHF.